A selection of T cell receptor beta chains follows, all from one sample in a study of blood T cell repertoires in COVID-19. Here immunoSEQ multiplex PCR was the method, and the copy in TCRdb shows in-frame clones only, minus some. The sample includes around 310,000 clones, around 90% of them seen just once. Sample: PBMCs or T cells enriched from blood (not recorded which). Receptors originate from a man aged 30 to 39 who had recovered from COVID-19. CDR3s include the opening cysteine and the closing phenylalanine or tryptophan. The D gene is left open where the match is weak.

V,J,D,CDR3,DNA
TRBV28,TRBJ2-7,TRBD1,CASSQRTGTASYEQYF,TGTGCCAGCAGTCAGAGGACCGGGACAGCATCATACGAGCAGTACTTC
TRBV3-1/TRBV3-2,TRBJ2-7,-,CASSQVREQGAYEQYF,TGTGCCAGCAGCCAAGTTCGGGAACAGGGTGCCTACGAGCAGTACTTC
TRBV5-5,TRBJ2-5,TRBD2,CASSSGLAGGLQETQYF,TGTGCCAGCAGCTCGGGACTAGCGGGGGGGCTACAAGAGACCCAGTACTTC
TRBV7-9,TRBJ2-2,-,CAIGLDALAGELFF,TGTGCCATCGGACTGGACGCCCTAGCAGGGGAGCTGTTTTTT
TRBV7-8,TRBJ1-5,TRBD1,CASSLYRGVQPQHF,TGTGCCAGCAGCTTATACAGGGGCGTTCAGCCCCAGCATTTT
TRBV5-4,TRBJ2-5,TRBD1,CASSLGGTGANQETQYF,TGTGCCAGCAGCTTGGGGGGGACAGGGGCTAACCAAGAGACCCAGTACTTC
TRBV5-8,TRBJ2-7,-,CASSLRAKGYEQYF,TGTGCCAGCAGCTTGAGGGCTAAGGGGTACGAGCAGTACTTC
TRBV2,TRBJ1-3,TRBD1,CASSDGQGNSGNTIYF,TGTGCCAGCAGTGACGGACAGGGGAACTCGGGAAACACCATATATTTT
TRBV11-2,TRBJ1-2,-,CASSTRLRRGYGYTF,TGTGCCAGCAGCACCAGACTCCGTCGCGGATATGGCTACACCTTC
TRBV3-1/TRBV3-2,TRBJ2-1,-,CASSQRVERNEQFF,TGTGCCAGCAGCCAACGAGTGGAGCGCAATGAGCAGTTCTTC